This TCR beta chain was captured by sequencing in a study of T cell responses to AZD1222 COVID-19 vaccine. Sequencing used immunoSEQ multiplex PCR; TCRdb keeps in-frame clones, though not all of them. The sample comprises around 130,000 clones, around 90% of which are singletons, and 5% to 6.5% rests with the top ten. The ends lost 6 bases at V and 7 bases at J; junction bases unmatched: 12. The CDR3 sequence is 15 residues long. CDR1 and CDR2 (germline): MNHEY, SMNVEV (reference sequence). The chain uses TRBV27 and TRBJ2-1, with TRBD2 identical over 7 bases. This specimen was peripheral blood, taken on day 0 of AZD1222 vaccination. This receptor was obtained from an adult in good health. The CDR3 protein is CASRPLGTRGNEQFF. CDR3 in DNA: TGTGCCAGCAGGCCGTTGGGGACGCGGGGGAATGAGCAGTTCTTC.